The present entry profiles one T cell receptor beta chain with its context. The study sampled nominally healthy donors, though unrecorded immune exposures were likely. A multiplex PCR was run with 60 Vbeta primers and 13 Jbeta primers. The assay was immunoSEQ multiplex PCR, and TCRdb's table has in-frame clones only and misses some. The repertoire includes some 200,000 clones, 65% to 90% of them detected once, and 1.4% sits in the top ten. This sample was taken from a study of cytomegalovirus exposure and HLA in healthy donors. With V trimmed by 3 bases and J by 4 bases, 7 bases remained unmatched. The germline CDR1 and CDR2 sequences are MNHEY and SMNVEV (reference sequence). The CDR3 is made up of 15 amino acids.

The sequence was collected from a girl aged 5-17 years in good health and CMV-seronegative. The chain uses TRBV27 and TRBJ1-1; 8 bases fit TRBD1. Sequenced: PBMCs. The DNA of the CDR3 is TGTGCCAGCAGTTTCGGACAGGGACGGGCCACTGAAGCTTTCTTT. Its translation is CASSFGQGRATEAFF.